This T cell receptor (beta chain) was identified during a study of T cell repertoires in aging, cancer and after chemotherapy. Looking at the study overall: Paired samples before and after chemotherapy came from glioblastoma patients receiving temozolomide-based therapy.

Trimming removed 2 bases at V and 0 bases at J, with 9 bases between. The CDR3 has 15 amino acids. Germline V lookup: CDR1 MNHNS, CDR2 SASEGT. Multiplex touch-down PCR with TRB-A/B primers amplified rearranged V-D-J TRB sequences. Each CDR3 protein is one row after TCRdb ran MiXCR on the multiplex PCR reads. Found here are more than 1,500 distinct CDR3 sequences, around 32% of them singletons; the top ten hold roughly 20%. This clonotype was detected a few times. The target antigen is unknown. TCR beta rearrangements were amplified from peripheral blood genomic DNA. Study-wide findings and caveats: Loss of evenness, beyond lost richness, contributed to age-related TCR diversity decline in cancer patients. Age-matched healthy donors had significantly more diverse, less clonal blood TCR repertoires than untreated cancer patients.

The specimen was blood. The source is a human donor with a solid tumor. The chain uses TRBV6-1 and TRBJ2-3; D not resolved. CDR3 DNA: TGTGCCAGCAGTGAAATAGGTGGGAGCACAGATACGCAGTATTTT. Translating it yields CASSEIGGSTDTQYF.